This T cell receptor beta chain was identified during a study of blood T cell repertoires in COVID-19. The V gene end was trimmed by 0 bases and the J gene end by 9 bases; junction bases not matched to a gene: 1. The CDR3 is made up of 15 amino acids. CDR1 and CDR2 from the germline V gene are LNHDA and SQIVND (reference sequence). Sequenced by immunoSEQ multiplex PCR; TCRdb stores in-frame clones only, minus some. Of approximately 360,000 clones in the sample, under 85% were seen once. The study assigned cohorts using participant-reported clinical history. The chain combines TRBV19 with TRBJ1-6, with 11 bases fitting TRBD1. The source material was PBMCs or T cells enriched from blood (not recorded which). This TCR was recovered from a woman in her forties or fifties who had recovered from COVID-19. CDR3 in DNA: TGTGCCAGTAGTATAGAGGGACAGGGGGTTTCACCCCTCCACTTT. Its protein is CASSIEGQGVSPLHF.